The rows below give T cell receptor beta chains drawn from one sample of a study of T cell changes during pregnancy in multiple sclerosis. Some clones are missing from TCRdb's copy, which holds only in-frame ones; the method was immunoSEQ multiplex PCR. The data show about 93,000 clones, 80% to 95% seen once. This specimen consisted of peripheral blood, obtained after pregnancy. The receptor source for this set is a female donor with multiple sclerosis, enrolled in a pregnancy study. CDR3s leave out the opening cysteine and the closing phenylalanine or tryptophan. Each record gives: V gene, D gene, J gene, CDR3 protein. A D gene is named only where the DNA matches it firmly.

v_call: TRBV27
d_call: -
j_call: TRBJ2-7
cdr3_aa: ASSQQVTGVVVYEQY

v_call: TRBV6-5
d_call: -
j_call: TRBJ1-5
cdr3_aa: ASSHGGSQPQH

v_call: TRBV30
d_call: TRBD1
j_call: TRBJ1-1
cdr3_aa: AWSVQGTWGNTEAF

v_call: TRBV6-1
d_call: TRBD2
j_call: TRBJ2-7
cdr3_aa: ASRGAGGTYEQY

v_call: TRBV5-1
d_call: -
j_call: TRBJ1-5
cdr3_aa: ASSFSGVNQPQH

v_call: TRBV7-9
d_call: -
j_call: TRBJ1-2
cdr3_aa: ASSRGAGGYT

v_call: TRBV15
d_call: -
j_call: TRBJ1-2
cdr3_aa: ATSRDLYGYT

v_call: TRBV18
d_call: -
j_call: TRBJ2-7
cdr3_aa: ASSPEDSFYEQY

v_call: TRBV6-5
d_call: -
j_call: TRBJ2-7
cdr3_aa: ASSYVQGYEQY

v_call: TRBV7-9
d_call: -
j_call: TRBJ1-1
cdr3_aa: ASSYYGGPEAF

v_call: TRBV4-2
d_call: -
j_call: TRBJ2-7
cdr3_aa: ASSQDGASELMPYEQY

v_call: TRBV9
d_call: TRBD2
j_call: TRBJ2-1
cdr3_aa: ASSAGLAGVYNEQF

v_call: TRBV10-3
d_call: -
j_call: TRBJ2-7
cdr3_aa: AISAIHEQY

v_call: TRBV5-6
d_call: TRBD2
j_call: TRBJ2-1
cdr3_aa: ASSLLAVSSYNEQF

v_call: TRBV19
d_call: TRBD2
j_call: TRBJ2-5
cdr3_aa: ASSPELRGVETQY

v_call: TRBV27
d_call: -
j_call: TRBJ1-3
cdr3_aa: ASSTKVGNTIY

v_call: TRBV21-1
d_call: -
j_call: TRBJ2-3
cdr3_aa: ASSKGWERFTY

v_call: TRBV25-1
d_call: -
j_call: TRBJ1-3
cdr3_aa: ASSESVVSGNTIY

v_call: TRBV7-3
d_call: -
j_call: TRBJ1-2
cdr3_aa: ASSPDSNYGYT

v_call: TRBV2
d_call: -
j_call: TRBJ2-7
cdr3_aa: ASSVWDIEQY

v_call: TRBV29-1
d_call: -
j_call: TRBJ2-2
cdr3_aa: SVDFSENKNTGELF

v_call: TRBV6-1
d_call: TRBD1
j_call: TRBJ1-2
cdr3_aa: ASSLLLDRGYGYT

v_call: TRBV7-2
d_call: TRBD1
j_call: TRBJ1-6
cdr3_aa: ASSIQGSPLH

v_call: TRBV9
d_call: -
j_call: TRBJ2-3
cdr3_aa: ASSGGNTDTQY

v_call: TRBV19
d_call: -
j_call: TRBJ1-4
cdr3_aa: ASSIGDRFPEKLF

v_call: TRBV6-1
d_call: TRBD1
j_call: TRBJ1-2
cdr3_aa: ASSEGVDRAYLNGYT

v_call: TRBV6-1
d_call: -
j_call: TRBJ1-1
cdr3_aa: ASRGRTEAF

v_call: TRBV7-2
d_call: -
j_call: TRBJ1-1
cdr3_aa: ASRSGRYEAF

v_call: TRBV5-1
d_call: TRBD2
j_call: TRBJ2-3
cdr3_aa: ASSLDGSGSTDTQY

v_call: TRBV7-9
d_call: -
j_call: TRBJ1-1
cdr3_aa: ASRPQGRDTEAF

v_call: TRBV6-5
d_call: TRBD1
j_call: TRBJ1-1
cdr3_aa: ASSYSIGTGNTEAF

v_call: TRBV6-5
d_call: -
j_call: TRBJ2-5
cdr3_aa: ASSYSRRGLGETQY